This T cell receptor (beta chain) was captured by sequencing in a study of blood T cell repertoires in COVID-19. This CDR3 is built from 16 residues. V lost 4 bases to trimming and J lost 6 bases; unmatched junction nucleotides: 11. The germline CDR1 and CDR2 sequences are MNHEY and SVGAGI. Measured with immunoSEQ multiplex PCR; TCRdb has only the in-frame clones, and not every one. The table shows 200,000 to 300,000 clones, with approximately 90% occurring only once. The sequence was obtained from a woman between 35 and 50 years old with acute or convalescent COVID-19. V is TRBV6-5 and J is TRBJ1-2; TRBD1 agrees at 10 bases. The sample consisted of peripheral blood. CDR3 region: CASSSGTGVLENGYTF. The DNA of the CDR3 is TGTGCCAGCAGTTCGGGGACAGGGGTTTTAGAAAATGGCTACACCTTC.